Below, one T cell receptor (beta chain) is given with its context. Antigen specificity is unknown. The source of the sample is a study of T cell responses to AZD1222 COVID-19 vaccine. Study-level findings and limits: Baseline seropositivity occurred in only 5 or 6 AZD1222 recipients.

Deletions cut 2 bases from V and 4 bases from J, with 11 bases between. This CDR3 is built from 14 residues. CDR1 and CDR2 from the germline V gene are SGHVS and FQNEAQ. The repertoire was sequenced with immunoSEQ multiplex PCR; TCRdb's copy has only in-frame clones and lacks some. The sample holds around 140,000 clones; 85% to 95% are singletons and the top ten take around 0.85%. The origin of this receptor is an adult in good health. The chain links TRBV7-8 to TRBJ1-2, with D possibly matching TRBD1 (6 bases). Sequenced here: peripheral blood, sampled on day 0 of MenACWY control vaccination. As DNA, the CDR3 is TGTGCCAGCAGCTTAACTCAGGGGATCTATGGCTACACCTTC. Its protein product is CASSLTQGIYGYTF. Based on the CDR3 plus reference TRBV7-8 and TRBJ1-2, the full variable domain is GAGVSQSPRYKVAKRGQDVALRCDPISGHVSLFWYQQALGQGPEFLTYFQNEAQLDKSGLPSDRFFAERPEGSVSTLKIQRTQQEDSAVYLCASSLTQGIYGYTFGSGTRLTVV.